The 2 T cell receptor beta chains below all came from one sample that was sequenced in a study of post-analysis software for immune sequencing data (dated by TCRdb to 2015 to 2017). Study-level results and caveats: Patients showed significantly higher frequencies than controls for a handful of TRBV segments, among them TRBV5-6, TRBV5-1 and TRBV20-1.

No antigen is known for these receptors. The method behind the library was PCR. The reads were generated on an Illumina HiSeq 2500. To reduce PCR and sequencing biases, unique molecular identifiers were incorporated into the TCR beta cDNA libraries. Using fastp at Q25 and MiXCR, TCRdb reprocessed the public reads and kept productive beta chains. Records with the same CDR3 protein are collapsed into one entry carrying the most frequent genes and DNA. A total of about 540,000 distinct CDR3 sequences appear in this sample, 30% to 40% of them only once. The ten largest clones take up approximately 5.4% of the sample. The sequencing sample was made of blood. Receptors were obtained from a girl aged 2-17 years with multiple sclerosis.

The V and J genes are TRBV5-1 and TRBJ1-4; D gene ambiguous. This CDR3 is 13 amino acids long. Germline V CDR1 and CDR2: SGHRS, YFSETQ. Deletions cut 7 bases from V and 8 bases from J, with 15 bases between. The CDR3 sequence is CASSLPGSEKLFF. CDR3 DNA sequence: TGCGCCAGCTCCCTGCCGGGGTCGGAAAAACTGTTTTTT.

Only a few counts were recorded for this clonotype. The V and J genes are TRBV7-2 and TRBJ1-1, with D hard to call. V shed 1 base and J shed 7 bases, with 7 bases lying between them. CDR1 and CDR2 (germline): SGHTA, FQGNSA. The CDR3 loop spans 12 amino acids. CDR3 DNA: TGTGCCAGCAGCTTAGGTCGCTATGAAGCTTTCTTT. This codes for CASSLGRYEAFF.